This TCR beta chain was identified in a study of graft-versus-host responses after intestinal transplantation. Study-wide results and caveats: Circulating GvH clones peaking coincided with falling HvG clones soon after transplant.

This CDR3 is built from 15 residues. V lost 8 bases and J lost 5; bases outside the gene matches: 10. The germline CDR1 and CDR2 sequences are MNHEY and SVGAGI. Irradiated, violet-dye-labeled stimulators (around 200,000) were plated alongside around 200,000 CFSE-labeled responders. TCRdb keeps only in-frame clones here, not all; method: immunoSEQ multiplex PCR. The table has under 20,000 clones, approximately 30% seen once. The chain recombines TRBV6-5 with TRBJ2-1, with 9 bases fitting TRBD2. The clonotype comes from a human patient who received an intestinal transplant. The starting material was alloreactive CD4+ T cells from a mixed lymphocyte reaction culture, obtained before intestinal transplant. As to subset: CFSE-low proliferating T cells sorted from roughly 6-day pre-transplant mixed lymphocyte reaction (GvH or HvG direction). CDR3 bases: TGTGCCAGCCGTACTGGACTAGCGAGAAACAATGAGCAGTTCTTC. Protein: CASRTGLARNNEQFF.